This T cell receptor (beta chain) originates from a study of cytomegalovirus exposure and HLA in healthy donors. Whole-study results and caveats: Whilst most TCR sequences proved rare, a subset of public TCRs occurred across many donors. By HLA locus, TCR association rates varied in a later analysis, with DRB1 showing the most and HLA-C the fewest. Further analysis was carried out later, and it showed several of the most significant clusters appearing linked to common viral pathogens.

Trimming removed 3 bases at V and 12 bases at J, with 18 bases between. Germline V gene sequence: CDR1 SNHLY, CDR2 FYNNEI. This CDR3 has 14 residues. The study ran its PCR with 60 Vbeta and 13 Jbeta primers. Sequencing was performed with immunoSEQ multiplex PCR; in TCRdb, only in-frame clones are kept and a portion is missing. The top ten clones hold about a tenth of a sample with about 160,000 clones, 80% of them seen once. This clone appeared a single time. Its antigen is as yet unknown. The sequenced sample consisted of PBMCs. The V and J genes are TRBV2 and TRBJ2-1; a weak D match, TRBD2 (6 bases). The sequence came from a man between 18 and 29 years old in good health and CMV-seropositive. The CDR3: CASSEGLQSWRQFF. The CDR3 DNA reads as TGTGCCAGCAGTGAGGGACTGCAGTCTTGGCGGCAGTTCTTC.